This passage covers 24 T cell receptor beta chains from one sample sequenced in a study of neurological immune-mediated disorders. TCRdb called the 5' RACE reads again in MiXCR, with one record for every CDR3 protein. The sample yields roughly 100,000 distinct CDR3 sequences, approximately 3.3% seen once. The specimen sequenced was PBMCs. Receptors were obtained from a woman between 18 and 29 years old with multiple sclerosis.

This clonotype was recorded at least ten times. V is TRBV20-1 and J is TRBJ1-2; weak D call: TRBD1 (6 bases). Trimming removed 2 bases from V and 4 bases from J, with 11 bases in between. Looked up from germline, CDR1 is DFQATT and CDR2 is SNEGSKA (reference sequence). The length of the CDR3 is 13 residues. CDR3 nucleotides: TGCAGTGCTAGATCGGGGGCCCTCTATGGCTACACCTTC. It is translated as CSARSGALYGYTF.

This clonotype was detected many times. This chain links TRBV6-6 with TRBJ2-5, with D perhaps TRBD2 (6 bases). V was cut by 2 bases and J by 5 bases, with 12 bases left in between. Per the germline V gene, CDR1 is MNHNY and CDR2 is SVGAGI (reference sequence). This CDR3 region has 14 residues. The CDR3 here is CASSYPQGGETQYF. The CDR3 nucleotides read TGTGCCAGCAGTTACCCCCAGGGAGGCGAGACCCAGTACTTC.

This clonotype was seen many times. This chain joins TRBV13 and TRBJ2-7, with 7 bases that match TRBD1. V was clipped by 2 bases and J by 4 bases; unmatched bases: 11. Germline V gives CDR1 PRHDT, CDR2 FYEKMQ (reference sequence). The CDR3 spans 16 residues. The CDR3 reads CASSLNVGQTMYEQYF. The CDR3 nucleotides read TGTGCCAGCAGCTTAAATGTGGGACAGACGATGTACGAGCAGTACTTC.

A word on this clonotype: A much larger clone is a single base away; this may be a read error. V is TRBV5-1 and J is TRBJ1-5; weak D call: TRBD1 (6 bases). The germline V gene has CDR1 SGHRS and CDR2 YFSETQ. CDR3 length equals 14 residues. CDR3: CASSLAGEGQHQHF. CDR3 nucleotide sequence: TGCGCCAGCAGCTTGGCAGGGGAGGGTCAGCACCAGCATTTT. Full variable domain (remainder filled in from reference TRBV5-1 and TRBJ1-5): KAGVTQTPRYLIKTRGQQVTLSCSPISGHRSVSWYQQTPGQGLQFLFEYFSETQRNKGNFPGRFSGRQFSNSRSEMNVSTLELGDSALYLCASSLAGEGQHQHFGDGTRLSIL.

In its sample, this clonotype was seen many times. The chain has TRBV12-3 or TRBV12-4 and TRBJ2-3; 12 bases agree with TRBD2. This CDR3 comprises 15 residues. V lost 6 bases and J lost 6; bases outside the gene matches: 7. The CDR3 DNA reads as TGTGCCAGCAGCAGGACTAGCGGGGCAGGTGATACGCAGTATTTT. Translating it yields CASSRTSGAGDTQYF.

The CDR3 DNA is TGTGCCAGCAGACTGTGGCGGGGGGGGGGCACAGATACGCAGTATTTT. Residues: CASRLWRGGGTDTQYF. V gene TRBV12-3 or TRBV12-4 combines with J gene TRBJ2-3; 9 positions agree with TRBD2. The J segment lost 1 base and the V segment lost 6 bases, leaving 8 bases of the junction unmatched. The CDR3 totals 16 residues.

The table lists this clonotype with many counts. The CDR3 DNA reads TGTGCCAGCAGCGTAGGACAGGGGGGAAACACCATATATTTT. Translated: CASSVGQGGNTIYF. The chain has TRBV9 and TRBJ1-3; 8 bases agree with TRBD1. The length of the CDR3 is 14 residues. Germline V CDR1 and CDR2: SGDLS, YYNGEE. After removal of 0 bases from V and 4 bases from J, the junction contained 0 bases not matched to a gene.

This clonotype was counted many times. This chain uses TRBV30 with TRBJ2-7, with D perhaps TRBD1 or TRBD2 (5 bases each). Germline values: CDR1 GTSNPN, CDR2 SVGIG (reference sequence). The CDR3 is 11 amino acids. The germline V and J ends were trimmed by 8 bases and 0 bases, with 8 bases remaining between them. This CDR3 reads CAGTTSYEQYF. The DNA of the CDR3 is TGTGCCGGGACGACCTCCTACGAGCAGTACTTC.

This clonotype was counted ten times or more. The chain employs TRBV12-3 or TRBV12-4 and TRBJ2-2, with D uncertain. V lost 4 bases to trimming and J lost 1 base, with 7 bases between them. The CDR3 is 14 residues long. CDR3 nucleotide sequence: TGTGCCAGCAGTTGGGTTGGGAACACCGGGGAGCTGTTTTTT. This sequence encodes CASSWVGNTGELFF.

This chain joins TRBV14 and TRBJ2-7; 7 nucleotides agree with TRBD2. The CDR3 is 17 amino acids. The germline V gene has CDR1 SGHDN and CDR2 FVKESK. Germline trimming cut 2 bases from V and 0 bases from J; bases unmatched to any gene: 10. The chain's CDR3 is CASSQSTGGTLSYEQYF. DNA of the CDR3: TGTGCCAGCAGCCAATCTACCGGGGGGACTCTCTCCTACGAGCAGTACTTC.

This clonotype has a count of ten or more. The chain couples TRBV29-1 to TRBJ2-7; D gene uncertain. The germline gives CDR1 SQVTM, CDR2 ANQGSEA. V lost 3 bases, J lost 2 bases, and 11 bases lay in between. This CDR3 region has 13 residues. CDR3 nucleotide sequence: TGCAGCGTTGAGTCGTTCGAAACCTACGAGCAGTACTTC. It specifies CSVESFETYEQYF.

This clonotype occurred many times. CDR3: CATSRDQGDMVFF. The CDR3 coding sequence is TGTGCCACCAGCAGAGATCAGGGGGACATGGTGTTTTTT. The rearrangement uses TRBV15 and TRBJ2-2; the match to TRBD1 covers 7 bases. V was clipped by 0 bases and J by 15 bases; unmatched bases: 7. This CDR3 has 13 residues. Germline V gene lookup returns CDR1 LNHNV and CDR2 YYDKDF (reference sequence).

This clonotype was seen repeatedly, ten times or more. The rearrangement links TRBV29-1 to TRBJ1-2, with D unclear. CDR3 length: 12 amino acids. Germline assignment: CDR1 SQVTM and CDR2 ANQGSEA. Deletions cut 6 bases from V and 2 bases from J, with 10 bases between. The CDR3 DNA follows: TGCAGCGTCGGGGAAGAGAACTATGGCTACACCTTC. Its translation is CSVGEENYGYTF.

The sample holds a few counts of this clonotype. The gene calls are TRBV20-1 and TRBJ2-1, with 7 bases aligning to TRBD1. V lost 6 bases to trimming and J lost 4 bases; unmatched junction nucleotides: 6. This CDR3 is built from 13 residues. Germline-derived CDR1 and CDR2 are DFQATT and SNEGSKA (reference sequence). Written as DNA, the CDR3 is TGCAGTGCCCCACCGGGACAGTACAATGAGCAGTTCTTC. Translation gives CSAPPGQYNEQFF.

This clonotype was picked up many times. The V and J genes are TRBV6-5 and TRBJ1-6; TRBD1 matches at 7 bases. This CDR3 spans 16 amino acids. The trim removed 5 bases at V and 7 bases at J, leaving 11 bases unmatched. The germline V gene has CDR1 MNHEY and CDR2 SVGAGI. The CDR3 sequence is CASSRRDRAGNSPLHF. The CDR3 nucleotides are TGTGCCAGCAGTCGACGAGACAGGGCGGGGAATTCACCCCTCCACTTT.

This clonotype was counted at least ten times. The rearrangement links TRBV20-1 to TRBJ2-7; D not resolved. This CDR3 has 13 residues. Germline V CDR1 and CDR2: DFQATT, SNEGSKA (reference sequence). Trimming pared 6 bases from V and 6 bases from J, leaving 18 bases between. CDR3 amino acids: CSAKDAYGSEQYF. Here the CDR3 DNA reads TGCAGTGCCAAAGACGCGTACGGCTCCGAGCAGTACTTC.

Turning to this clonotype: A much larger clone differs from this one at a single base, so this may be a read error. The chain links TRBV3-1 to TRBJ2-3; D perhaps matches TRBD2 (6 bases). There are 12 residues in the CDR3. CDR1 is LGHDT and CDR2 is YNNKEL in the germline V gene (reference sequence). For the CDR3, the DNA is TGTGACAGCAGCCTGACTAGTCAAGGCCAGTATTTT. It yields the protein CDSSLTSQGQYF.

This clonotype was counted many times. This chain uses TRBV7-9 with TRBJ1-3; 7 bases agree with TRBD1. The CDR3 spans 17 residues. J was trimmed by 0 bases and V by 6 bases; bases with no gene match: 11. Germline CDR1 and CDR2: SEHNR and FQNEAQ (reference sequence). This chain's CDR3 is CASRRGQAINSGNTIYF. The CDR3 nucleotides read TGTGCCAGCAGGCGAGGACAGGCGATAAACTCTGGAAACACCATATATTTT.

This clonotype was observed at least ten times. The genes are TRBV7-9 and TRBJ2-7, with no clear D. CDR1 and CDR2 from the germline V gene are SEHNR and FQNEAQ (reference sequence). With 2 bases removed from V and 5 bases from J, the gap between germline ends came to 13 bases. The CDR3 extends over 14 amino acids. This CDR3 is CASSLSTDRHEQYF. The CDR3 coding sequence is TGTGCCAGCAGCTTAAGTACAGACCGCCACGAGCAGTACTTC.

At least ten counts were recorded for this clonotype. The chain combines TRBV20-1 with TRBJ2-1; D unresolved. V shed 3 bases and J shed 0 bases, with 9 bases lying between them. CDR3 length: 14 residues. Germline V CDR1 and CDR2: DFQATT, SNEGSKA (reference sequence). The chain's CDR3 is CSASDGSSYNEQFF. CDR3 DNA sequence: TGCAGTGCTAGTGACGGCAGCTCCTACAATGAGCAGTTCTTC.

At least ten counts were recorded for this clonotype. The chain has TRBV20-1 and TRBJ2-7; the match to TRBD2 covers 12 bases. Looked up from germline, CDR1 is DFQATT and CDR2 is SNEGSKA (reference sequence). The CDR3 sequence is 16 residues long. Trimming took 1 base from V and 3 from J; bases not matched to a gene: 7. CDR3 DNA sequence: TGCAGTGCTAGAGGCCCGGGACTAGCGGGCGTCTACGAGCAGTACTTC. Translating it yields CSARGPGLAGVYEQYF.

The chain employs TRBV5-7 and TRBJ2-7; D gene uncertain. TRBV5-7 is identified as an open reading frame with a role that is uncertain. There are 14 residues in the CDR3. The V end was cut by 0 bases, the J end by 2 bases, with 9 bases between. CDR3 in amino acids: CASSLVAVPYEQYF. The DNA for the CDR3 is TGTGCCAGCAGCTTGGTGGCGGTTCCCTACGAGCAGTACTTC.

This clonotype was counted ten times or more. This sequence joins TRBV5-1 and TRBJ1-6; maybe TRBD1 (6 bases). This CDR3 region has 13 residues. Germline V CDR1 and CDR2: SGHRS, YFSETQ. The germline V and J ends were trimmed by 3 bases and 7 bases, with 8 bases remaining between them. CDR3 coding DNA: TGCGCCAGCAGCTGGACAGCAAATTCACCCCTCCACTTT. Protein product: CASSWTANSPLHF.

This clonotype appeared many times. This chain links TRBV18 with TRBJ2-1, with TRBD2 as a possible D gene (6 bases). Trimming took 2 bases from V and 6 from J, leaving 17 bases between them. Germline assignment: CDR1 KGHSH and CDR2 LQKENI. The CDR3 sequence is 16 residues long. CDR3 sequence (DNA): TGTGCCAGCTCACCATACGGGAGCCCCGGCGGCAATGAGCAGTTCTTC. It is translated as CASSPYGSPGGNEQFF.